The 19 T cell receptor beta chains listed next were all sequenced from one sample in a study of coeliac disease. Measured with immunoSEQ multiplex PCR; TCRdb has only the in-frame clones, and not every one. The sample has roughly 4,800 clones, about 70% seen once. Sequenced input: lymphocytes from the gut lamina propria. These receptors were collected from a man aged 18 to 29 with celiac disease on a gluten-free diet.

The chain is built from TRBV6-1 and TRBJ2-7; 10 bases match TRBD1. V lost 6 bases and J lost 3; bases outside the gene matches: 5. Germline-derived CDR1 and CDR2 are MNHNS and SASEGT. The CDR3 contains 14 residues. The CDR3 DNA sequence: TGTGCCAGCAGATCGACAGGGGGCATCTACGAGCAGTACTTC. Protein sequence: CASRSTGGIYEQYF.

DNA for the CDR3: TGTGCCAGCAGTCTCCCCTCGGACACATATAACACTGAAGCTTTCTTT. Protein product: CASSLPSDTYNTEAFF. This rearrangement joins TRBV27 to TRBJ1-1; D is perhaps TRBD1 (5 bases). Trimming took 5 bases from V and 2 from J, leaving 18 bases between them. Germline V gene lookup returns CDR1 MNHEY and CDR2 SMNVEV (reference sequence). CDR3 length: 16 residues.

The rearrangement uses TRBV30 and TRBJ2-1; D may be TRBD1 (6 bases). Germline values: CDR1 GTSNPN, CDR2 SVGIG (reference sequence). The CDR3 consists of 14 residues. The V gene lost 0 bases and the J gene lost 6 bases, with 12 bases spanning the gap. CDR3 amino acids: CAWSVRGGTNEQFF. CDR3 coding DNA: TGTGCCTGGAGTGTACGAGGGGGAACCAATGAGCAGTTCTTC. Variable domain in full (rest from reference TRBV30 and TRBJ2-1): SQTIHQWPATLVQPVGSPLSLECTVEGTSNPNLYWYRQAAGRGLQLLFYSVGIGQISSEVPQNLSASRPQDRQFILSSKKLLLSDSGFYLCAWSVRGGTNEQFFGPGTRLTVL.

V and J are TRBV29-1 and TRBJ2-2, with TRBD2 identical over 7 bases. The length of the CDR3 is 15 residues. Unmatched junction bases numbered 9, after V lost 3 bases and J lost 5 bases. Germline V gene lookup returns CDR1 SQVTM and CDR2 ANQGSEA. CDR3 protein: CSVDGGGVRTGELFF. The DNA for the CDR3 is TGCAGCGTTGACGGCGGGGGAGTTCGAACCGGGGAGCTGTTTTTT.

This clone was counted a few times. This CDR3 is CASSFLSGANVLTF. The CDR3 DNA reads as TGTGCCAGCAGCTTCCTCTCTGGGGCCAACGTCCTGACTTTC. The chain joins TRBV7-2 to TRBJ2-6; no definite D call. V dropped 3 bases and J dropped 0 bases, with 3 bases sitting between them. Germline V gene sequence: CDR1 SGHTA, CDR2 FQGNSA. The CDR3 contains 14 residues.

This chain links TRBV5-1 with TRBJ2-2; D gene uncertain. Germline V gene data show CDR1 as SGHRS and CDR2 as YFSETQ. V shed 4 bases and J shed 6 bases, with 13 bases lying between them. CDR3 length: 14 residues. CDR3 residues: CASSPLQASGELFF. CDR3 nucleotide sequence: TGCGCCAGCAGCCCCCTCCAAGCCTCCGGGGAGCTGTTTTTT.

The chain combines TRBV6-6 with TRBJ1-1; D remains unclear. Germline lookup yields CDR1 MNHNY and CDR2 SVGAGI (reference sequence). The CDR3 covers 14 residues. V lost 2 bases to trimming and J lost 0 bases, with 7 bases between them. CDR3 bases: TGTGCCAGCAGTTACGGACTTATGAACACTGAAGCTTTCTTT. It translates to CASSYGLMNTEAFF.

V and J are TRBV19 and TRBJ2-1; D may be TRBD2 (5 bases). This CDR3 is built from 17 residues. In germline, CDR1 is LNHDA, CDR2 SQIVND (reference sequence). The V end lost 3 bases, the J end lost 0 bases, and 15 bases lay between the germline ends. The CDR3 DNA is TGTGCCAGTAGTATCCGCGGGTGGCCCAGCTCCTACAATGAGCAGTTCTTC. Amino acids: CASSIRGWPSSYNEQFF.

This clone was seen more than once but under ten times. The genes are TRBV10-3 and TRBJ2-3; D is perhaps TRBD1 (5 bases). CDR3 length: 17 residues. Trimming pared 0 bases from V and 2 bases from J, leaving 15 bases between. Looked up from germline, CDR1 is ENHRY and CDR2 is SYGVKD. CDR3 amino acids: CAISESTRTGDTDTQYF. In DNA, the CDR3 is TGTGCCATCAGTGAGTCGACTCGTACAGGTGACACAGATACGCAGTATTTT.

This chain connects TRBV9 to TRBJ2-5, with D possibly being TRBD1 (5 bases). Deletions cut 2 bases from V and 5 bases from J, with 16 bases between. Germline CDR1 reads SGDLS; CDR2 reads YYNGEE. The CDR3 has 15 residues. CDR3 region: CASSVDRSGWETQYF. DNA of the CDR3: TGTGCCAGCAGCGTTGACAGATCAGGTTGGGAGACCCAGTACTTC.

The chain employs TRBV7-9 and TRBJ1-6; D ambiguous. With 5 bases removed from V and 10 bases from J, the gap between germline ends came to 12 bases. This CDR3 is built from 13 residues. Germline V gene sequence: CDR1 SEHNR, CDR2 FQNEAQ (reference sequence). The CDR3 DNA follows: TGTGCCAGCAGCGCCTCGGTTCGATCACCCCTCCACTTT. Amino acid sequence: CASSASVRSPLHF. The complete variable domain, with remaining parts taken from reference TRBV7-9 and TRBJ1-6, reads DTGVSQNPRHKITKRGQNVTFRCDPISEHNRLYWYRQTLGQGPEFLTYFQNEAQLEKSRLLSDRFSAERPKGSFSTLEIQRTEQGDSAMYLCASSASVRSPLHFGNGTRLTVT.

The gene calls are TRBV19 and TRBJ1-2; 7 positions agree with TRBD1. The ends lost 4 bases at V and 8 bases at J; junction bases unmatched: 4. Germline-derived CDR1 and CDR2 are LNHDA and SQIVND (reference sequence). The CDR3 is made up of 12 amino acids. CDR3 nucleotide sequence: TGTGCCAGTAGTAGACAGGGAGCCGGCTACACCTTC. It yields the protein CASSRQGAGYTF.

This rearrangement joins TRBV4-2 to TRBJ1-2, with TRBD1 matching 8 bases. Per the germline V gene, CDR1 is LGHNA and CDR2 is YNFKEQ. This CDR3 spans 14 amino acids. V dropped 3 bases and J dropped 6; count of bases not matched to a gene: 6. CDR3 residues: CASSHDRGSNGYTF. CDR3 in DNA: TGTGCCAGCAGCCACGACAGGGGTTCTAATGGCTACACCTTC.

The chain joins TRBV6-5 to TRBJ2-1, with 11 bases matching TRBD1. Germline V gene data show CDR1 as MNHEY and CDR2 as SVGAGI. CDR3 length equals 15 residues. J was trimmed by 6 bases and V by 7 bases; bases with no gene match: 8. The CDR3 spells CASMRTGGAVNEQFF. The CDR3 DNA follows: TGTGCCAGCATGCGGACAGGGGGCGCAGTCAATGAGCAGTTCTTC.

The chain joins TRBV5-1 to TRBJ2-3, with D perhaps TRBD2 (5 bases). V lost 4 bases and J lost 3, with 24 bases in between. This CDR3 has 18 amino acids. Germline assignment: CDR1 SGHRS and CDR2 YFSETQ. The CDR3 region has the DNA TGCGCCAGCAGCCTGCGCGGGCCTCGGACGGGGTTTACAGATACGCAGTATTTT. Translating gives CASSLRGPRTGFTDTQYF.

The V and J genes are TRBV27 and TRBJ2-3, with D unclear. Trimming shortened V by 4 bases and J by 4 bases, and 9 bases separated the two germline ends. Germline assignment: CDR1 MNHEY and CDR2 SMNVEV (reference sequence). The CDR3 sequence is 13 residues long. CDR3 region: CASSYQVPDTQYF. For the CDR3, the DNA is TGTGCCAGCAGTTACCAGGTCCCAGATACGCAGTATTTT.

This rearrangement joins TRBV7-6 to TRBJ2-3; a possible D gene is TRBD1 (6 bases). Trimming left V 4 bases short and J 0 bases short, with 11 bases between. The CDR3 is 15 residues long. Per the germline V gene, CDR1 is SGHVS and CDR2 is FNYEAQ. The CDR3 sequence is CASSSPGQSTDTQYF. Written as DNA, the CDR3 is TGTGCCAGCAGCTCCCCGGGACAAAGCACAGATACGCAGTATTTT.

This clone was detected only a few times. The J gene is TRBJ1-3, the V gene TRBV30; 10 bases map to TRBD1. The trim removed 5 bases at V and 0 bases at J, leaving 7 bases unmatched. The CDR3 loop spans 16 amino acids. Germline V gives CDR1 GTSNPN, CDR2 SVGIG (reference sequence). CDR3 sequence (DNA): TGTGCCTGGGCGTCCGGGACAGGGGTCTCTGGAAACACCATATATTTT. Residues: CAWASGTGVSGNTIYF.

The chain carries TRBV7-3 and TRBJ2-1; 9 positions agree with TRBD2. Looked up from germline, CDR1 is SGHTA and CDR2 is FQGTGA. J lost 3 bases, V lost 2 bases, and 8 bases had no gene match. The CDR3 covers 17 residues. The CDR3 loop reads CASSLGFSGGGYNEQFF. CDR3 DNA: TGTGCCAGCAGCTTAGGGTTTAGCGGGGGCGGCTACAATGAGCAGTTCTTC.